These 32 T cell receptor beta chains were sequenced from one sample in a study of patients and donors after allogeneic stem cell transplantation. TCRdb passed the RT-PCR reads through MiXCR, listing each CDR3 protein once. The sample holds over 200,000 distinct CDR3 sequences, about 37% seen once. The sample was blood, either unsorted or a sorted T cell fraction (not recorded which). These TCRs come from a human donor who was either an allogeneic HSCT recipient or a stem cell or donor lymphocyte infusion donor (not recorded which). It is not recorded whose cells these are; they may come from a transplant donor.

This rearrangement joins TRBV4-3 to TRBJ1-6; 7 positions agree with TRBD1. The germline CDR1 and CDR2 sequences are LGHNA and YSLEER. Trimming cost V 1 base and J 2 bases; bases outside gene matches: 8. CDR3 length: 18 amino acids. The CDR3 region has the DNA TGCGCCAGCAGCCAAGTTGTCAGACAGGGAACCTATAATTCACCCCTCCACTTT. Translated: CASSQVVRQGTYNSPLHF.

This clonotype showed up just a few times. V and J are TRBV15 and TRBJ1-2; 8 nucleotides agree with TRBD1. The CDR3 runs 15 residues. V was pared by 2 bases and J by 6 bases, with 8 bases of the junction left unmatched. The germline V gene encodes CDR1 LNHNV and CDR2 YYDKDF (reference sequence). The CDR3 protein is CATSRFSGQGNGYTF. CDR3 nucleotides: TGTGCCACCAGCAGATTTTCCGGACAGGGAAATGGCTACACCTTC. Drawing the rest from reference TRBV15 and TRBJ1-2, the complete variable domain is DAMVIQNPRYQVTQFGKPVTLSCSQTLNHNVMYWYQQKSSQAPKLLFHYYDKDFNNEADTPDNFQSRRPNTSFCFLDIRSPGLGDTAMYLCATSRFSGQGNGYTFGSGTRLTVV.

The chain uses TRBV7-2 and TRBJ1-5, with D possibly being TRBD1 (5 bases). The CDR3 runs 15 residues. Trimming took 1 base from V and 3 from J, leaving 10 bases between them. CDR1 and CDR2 (germline): SGHTA, FQGNSA. CDR3 DNA sequence: TGTGCCAGCAGCTTAGTAGGACAACCCAATCAGCCCCAGCATTTT. Translated, it gives CASSLVGQPNQPQHF.

The genes are TRBV6-5 and TRBJ2-5; D ambiguous. CDR3 size: 11 residues. V shed 2 bases and J shed 9 bases, with 7 bases lying between them. CDR1 and CDR2 from the germline V gene are MNHEY and SVGAGI. The CDR3 here is CASSYVGSQYF. CDR3 nucleotide sequence: TGTGCCAGCAGTTACGTGGGGTCCCAGTACTTC.

V is TRBV20-1 and J is TRBJ2-7; the D call may be TRBD1 or TRBD2 (5 bases each). The CDR3 has 12 residues. The V end lost 4 bases, the J end lost 3 bases, and 10 bases lay between the germline ends. The V gene's germline CDR1 is DFQATT and CDR2 SNEGSKA (reference sequence). This CDR3 is CSANRDVYEQYF. Written as DNA, the CDR3 is TGCAGTGCTAACCGGGACGTCTACGAGCAGTACTTC.

The chain joins TRBV25-1 to TRBJ1-4; possibly TRBD1 for D (5 bases). The germline V gene has CDR1 MGHDK and CDR2 SYGVNS. The V end was cut by 1 base, the J end by 4 bases, with 19 bases between. The CDR3 spans 18 residues. CDR3 protein: CASSEWTRATEDNEKLFF. In nucleotides, the CDR3 is TGTGCCAGCAGTGAATGGACCCGAGCGACAGAAGATAATGAAAAACTGTTTTTT.

This clonotype was recorded at least ten times. This rearrangement joins TRBV5-1 to TRBJ1-2, with D perhaps matching TRBD1 (6 bases). CDR1 is SGHRS, CDR2 YFSETQ, per germline. Trimming took off 3 bases at V and 6 bases at J, with 18 bases between the two ends. The length of the CDR3 is 15 residues. The CDR3 nucleotides are TGCGCCAGCAGCTGGAATAGTGCCAGGGGCGATGGCTACACCTTC. It specifies CASSWNSARGDGYTF. Full variable domain (rest looked up from reference TRBV5-1 and TRBJ1-2): KAGVTQTPRYLIKTRGQQVTLSCSPISGHRSVSWYQQTPGQGLQFLFEYFSETQRNKGNFPGRFSGRQFSNSRSEMNVSTLELGDSALYLCASSWNSARGDGYTFGSGTRLTVV.

V usage is TRBV7-2 and J usage is TRBJ1-6; no firm D call. CDR3 length equals 14 residues. The V end was cut by 5 bases, the J end by 3 bases, with 8 bases between. Looked up from germline, CDR1 is SGHTA and CDR2 is FQGNSA. The CDR3 coding sequence is TGTGCCAGCAGCGAGGTGGGCTATAATTCACCCCTCCACTTT. It specifies CASSEVGYNSPLHF. The variable domain in full, with the rest retrieved from reference TRBV7-2 and TRBJ1-6, is GAGVSQSPSNKVTEKGKDVELRCDPISGHTALYWYRQSLGQGLEFLIYFQGNSAPDKSGLPSDRFSAERTGGSVSTLTIQRTQQEDSAVYLCASSEVGYNSPLHFGNGTRLTVT.

This chain joins TRBV7-2 and TRBJ2-5, with D maybe TRBD2 (5 bases). Between the trimmed V and J ends, which lost 3 bases and 3 bases, there was a span of 8 bases. The CDR3 contains 13 residues. In germline, CDR1 is SGHTA, CDR2 FQGNSA. The CDR3 here is CASSFGVKETQYF. In DNA form, the CDR3 reads TGTGCCAGCAGCTTCGGGGTTAAAGAGACCCAGTACTTC.

The chain employs TRBV12-3 or TRBV12-4 and TRBJ1-1, with 7 bases lining up with TRBD1. The CDR3 contains 14 residues. The V segment lost 6 bases and the J segment 5 bases; nucleotides outside the gene matches: 9. The CDR3, as DNA: TGTGCCAGCAGCTTGGCTCCGGGACAGACTGAAGCTTTCTTT. Translating it yields CASSLAPGQTEAFF.

This clonotype was seen only a few times. The chain recombines TRBV4-1 with TRBJ1-1, with 7 bases lining up with TRBD1. V shed 3 bases, J shed 6 bases, and the junction held 4 bases outside the gene matches. Germline V gene data show CDR1 as MGHRA and CDR2 as YSYEKL. This CDR3 has 13 amino acids. The CDR3: CASSQEQGPEAFF. The CDR3 DNA reads TGCGCCAGCAGCCAGGAACAGGGGCCTGAAGCTTTCTTT.

This clonotype was recorded a few times. The chain couples TRBV7-9 to TRBJ1-2, with D tentatively TRBD1 (5 bases). Germline loops: CDR1 SEHNR, CDR2 FQNEAQ (reference sequence). Trimming pared 4 bases from V and 3 bases from J, leaving 15 bases between. The CDR3 has 15 residues. CDR3 nucleotide sequence: TGTGCCAGCAGCTCGAGGGACGCAAGTTACTATGGCTACACCTTC. Translation: CASSSRDASYYGYTF.

The V call is TRBV4-2, the J call TRBJ2-7; no firm D call. CDR1 and CDR2 (germline): LGHNA, YNFKEQ. The CDR3 spans 14 residues. Trimming took 0 bases from V and 3 from J, leaving 9 bases between them. The CDR3 sequence is CASSQDLGNYEQYF. Written as DNA, the CDR3 is TGTGCCAGCAGCCAAGATTTAGGAAACTACGAGCAGTACTTC.

This clonotype was picked up a small number of times. The J gene is TRBJ1-2, the V gene TRBV29-1; D unclear. The CDR3 length is 13 residues. Trimming cost V 4 bases and J 6 bases, with 15 bases left between them. Germline CDR1 SQVTM, CDR2 ANQGSEA. CDR3 loop: CSVGPLRLDGYTF. The CDR3 DNA reads TGCAGCGTTGGCCCCCTAAGGTTGGATGGCTACACCTTC. The full variable domain, completed using reference TRBV29-1 and TRBJ1-2, is SAVISQKPSRDICQRGTSLTIQCQVDSQVTMMFWYRQQPGQSLTLIATANQGSEATYESGFVIDKFPISRPNLTFSTLTVSNMSPEDSSIYLCSVGPLRLDGYTFGSGTRLTVV.

The rearrangement joins TRBV5-1 to TRBJ1-2; D ambiguous. Germline lookup yields CDR1 SGHRS and CDR2 YFSETQ. CDR3 length: 14 residues. V was pared by 0 bases and J by 8 bases, with 14 bases between. DNA for the CDR3: TGCGCCAGCAGCTTGGCTGCCCTCGACGGCGGCTACACCTTC. Translation: CASSLAALDGGYTF.

This chain joins TRBV2 and TRBJ2-1; 7 bases map to TRBD1. The length of the CDR3 is 13 residues. Germline CDR1 is SNHLY and CDR2 is FYNNEI. V gave up 11 bases and J gave up 4 bases; unmatched junction bases: 8. The DNA for the CDR3 is TGTGCCGGGCAGGGGGACCGATACAATGAGCAGTTCTTC. The encoded protein is CAGQGDRYNEQFF.

This clonotype was counted a few times. The CDR3 protein is CASSSTPGLAVYEQYF. CDR3 sequence (DNA): TGTGCCAGCAGTTCCACCCCGGGACTAGCGGTCTACGAGCAGTACTTC. V is TRBV27 and J is TRBJ2-7; 11 nucleotides agree with TRBD2. The germline gives CDR1 MNHEY, CDR2 SMNVEV (reference sequence). V lost 4 bases, J lost 3 bases, and 8 bases stayed unmatched. CDR3 length equals 16 residues.

This clonotype has a handful of counts. The chain combines TRBV12-3 or TRBV12-4 with TRBJ2-4; 8 positions match TRBD1. The CDR3 loop spans 13 amino acids. The junction had 6 bases not matched to a gene; V was cut back by 5 bases and J by 9 bases. The CDR3 sequence: CASSPPGGRIQYF. In DNA, the CDR3 is TGTGCCAGCAGTCCTCCAGGGGGCCGCATTCAGTACTTC.

The gene calls are TRBV12-3 or TRBV12-4 and TRBJ1-4; D not resolved. This CDR3 contains 15 residues. The V gene lost 1 base and the J gene lost 7 bases, with 13 bases spanning the gap. The CDR3 sequence: CASSLGTASGEKLFF. CDR3 DNA sequence: TGTGCCAGCAGTTTAGGGACTGCGTCGGGTGAAAAACTGTTTTTT.

This chain joins TRBV20-1 and TRBJ2-3, with 9 bases fitting TRBD1. The CDR3 has 16 amino acids. The germline V gene has CDR1 DFQATT and CDR2 SNEGSKA (reference sequence). Losses at the gene ends were 0 bases for V and 4 bases for J; bases not matched to a gene: 8. CDR3 in DNA: TGCAGTGCTAGAGACGGGACAGGGACGAGGGCAGATACGCAGTATTTT. Residues: CSARDGTGTRADTQYF.

This chain joins TRBV10-3 and TRBJ1-2, with TRBD1 matching over 10 bases. The trim removed 6 bases at V and 10 bases at J, leaving 5 bases unmatched. Germline V gene sequence: CDR1 ENHRY, CDR2 SYGVKD. The CDR3 covers 12 residues. The CDR3 loop is CAIRGQGMYYTF. The CDR3, as DNA: TGTGCCATCAGGGGACAGGGGATGTACTACACCTTC.

This chain uses TRBV7-9 with TRBJ1-5, with TRBD1 identical over 8 bases. CDR1 and CDR2 (germline): SEHNR, FQNEAQ (reference sequence). This CDR3 has 15 residues. V lost 4 bases and J lost 10; bases outside the gene matches: 12. Here the CDR3 DNA reads TGTGCCAGCAGCTATGGACAGGGATGGAGGCATCCCCAGCATTTT. Translating gives CASSYGQGWRHPQHF.

V is TRBV12-3 or TRBV12-4 and J is TRBJ2-3; D is possibly TRBD1 or TRBD2 (5 bases each). The V and J ends lost 7 bases and 0 bases respectively, with 11 bases between them. This CDR3 spans 14 amino acids. CDR3 DNA: TGTGCCAGCACCTCATGGGACAGCACAGATACGCAGTATTTT. Its protein product is CASTSWDSTDTQYF.

This chain links TRBV5-1 with TRBJ1-1; D is uncertain. The CDR3 sequence is 13 residues long. The germline V gene has CDR1 SGHRS and CDR2 YFSETQ. V was shortened by 3 bases and J by 1 base, with 7 bases between the two germline ends. The CDR3 DNA follows: TGCGCCAGCAGCTCGACGCGGAACACTGAAGCTTTCTTT. It codes for CASSSTRNTEAFF. The complete variable domain, with remaining parts taken from reference TRBV5-1 and TRBJ1-1, reads KAGVTQTPRYLIKTRGQQVTLSCSPISGHRSVSWYQQTPGQGLQFLFEYFSETQRNKGNFPGRFSGRQFSNSRSEMNVSTLELGDSALYLCASSSTRNTEAFFGQGTRLTVV.

The V and J genes are TRBV30 and TRBJ2-2, with a tentative D call TRBD1 (6 bases). Between the trimmed V and J ends, which lost 2 bases and 7 bases, there was a span of 11 bases. Germline CDR1 reads GTSNPN; CDR2 reads SVGIG (reference sequence). The CDR3 is 13 amino acids. The chain's CDR3 is CAWSTRQDGELFF. CDR3 sequence (DNA): TGTGCCTGGAGTACTCGACAGGACGGGGAGCTGTTTTTT.

The table lists this clonotype with a few counts. This rearrangement joins TRBV9 to TRBJ2-5; D may be TRBD1 or TRBD2 (5 bases each). The V end was cut by 4 bases, the J end by 5 bases, with 12 bases between. Germline CDR1 and CDR2: SGDLS and YYNGEE. CDR3 length: 13 amino acids. CDR3 DNA: TGTGCCAGCAGCCCGATGGGGGACGAGACCCAGTACTTC. This sequence encodes CASSPMGDETQYF.

This clonotype was counted between two and nine times. This sequence joins TRBV4-3 and TRBJ2-1; D ambiguous. The CDR3 covers 15 residues. CDR1 LGHNA and CDR2 YSLEER come from the germline V gene. Trimming cost V 2 bases and J 5 bases, with 13 bases left between them. This CDR3 reads CASSQRHRSDNEQFF. Here the CDR3 DNA reads TGCGCCAGCAGCCAAAGACATAGGTCGGACAATGAGCAGTTCTTC.

This sequence joins TRBV20-1 and TRBJ1-1, with D unclear. The CDR3 is 12 amino acids. V was clipped by 3 bases and J by 0 bases, with 5 bases between them. Germline-derived CDR1 and CDR2 are DFQATT and SNEGSKA (reference sequence). CDR3 region: CSARWLNTEAFF. CDR3 coding DNA: TGCAGTGCTAGGTGGCTGAACACTGAAGCTTTCTTT.

The chain couples TRBV4-3 to TRBJ1-5; D unclear. The CDR3 spans 13 residues. Germline V gene sequence: CDR1 LGHNA, CDR2 YSLEER. Between the trimmed V and J ends, which lost 1 base and 9 bases, there was a span of 10 bases. In DNA, the CDR3 is TGCGCCAGCAGCCAAGGGCCAAGGGTGCCCCAGCATTTT. Translated, it gives CASSQGPRVPQHF.

Ten or more counts support this clonotype. V gene TRBV19 combines with J gene TRBJ1-5; D gene ambiguous. The CDR3 is 15 amino acids. The V end was cut by 1 base, the J end by 1 base, with 8 bases between. CDR1 is LNHDA and CDR2 is SQIVND in the germline V gene (reference sequence). The CDR3 sequence: CASSIVGGSNQPQHF. CDR3 nucleotides: TGTGCCAGTAGTATAGTGGGTGGAAGCAATCAGCCCCAGCATTTT.

The rearrangement links TRBV7-2 to TRBJ1-6; 7 bases agree with TRBD1. Germline CDR1 is SGHTA and CDR2 is FQGNSA. V trimming: 5 bases; J trimming: 10 bases; junction bases outside the gene matches: 8. The CDR3 is made up of 14 amino acids. CDR3 nucleotide sequence: TGTGCCAGCAGCAAGACAGGGACTAACTCACCCCTCCACTTT. Residues: CASSKTGTNSPLHF.

The chain links TRBV3-1 to TRBJ1-2, with unresolved D. CDR1 LGHDT and CDR2 YNNKEL come from the germline V gene (reference sequence). The length of the CDR3 is 14 residues. V was cut by 0 bases and J by 8 bases, with 13 bases left in between. The CDR3 DNA is TGTGCCAGCAGCCAAGATCGCGGGGAAGGCGGCTACACCTTC. Amino acids: CASSQDRGEGGYTF. The full variable domain, with the rest looked up from reference TRBV3-1 and TRBJ1-2, is DTAVSQTPKYLVTQMGNDKSIKCEQNLGHDTMYWYKQDSKKFLKIMFSYNNKELIINETVPNRFSPKSPDKAHLNLHINSLELGDSAVYFCASSQDRGEGGYTFGSGTRLTVV.